This entry concerns a single T cell receptor (beta chain). What this receptor recognizes is not known. No per-base quality is available; no much larger clone lies one base away. The sample comes from a study of T cells after somatic rescue of genetic block (dated by TCRdb to the early 2020s). In the study overall: The study assessed how robust, over the long term, a T-cell system was when the system had developed through somatic rescue of a genetic block in T-cell development.

The library was obtained by the immunoSEQ multiplex PCR assay. This is the immuneACCESS table as TCRdb keeps it, with only in-frame sequences that have V and J called. A part of the clones is gone; compared with another copy, unresolved V genes explain less than half, and the rest is unexplained. The sample records 85,000 to 100,000 clones, more than 80% of which are singletons. More than 1.5% of the sample is in the top ten clones. Source material: peripheral blood mononuclear cells (PBMCs). This receptor was identified in a woman between 18 and 30 years old.

CDR3 reads: CASRETGLNQPQHF. The DNA reads as follows: TGTGCCAGCAGGGAGACAGGTCTCAATCAGCCCCAGCATTTT. This chain joins TRBV6-1 to TRBJ1-5; the D gene is perhaps TRBD1, from 6 matching bases. Inclusive of the bounding cysteine and phenylalanine, the CDR3 is 14 residues long. Just CDR3 DNA is preserved here, 42 bases in frame from base 1. Looking up the germline V gene yields CDR1 MNHNS and CDR2 SASEGT. V is shortened by 6 bases, J by 3 bases, and the region joining them spans 12 bases.